Sequencing of this T cell receptor beta chain was carried out in a study of blood T cells in healthy people across ages. Broader study findings: When one million T cells were used, diversity estimates were thought to be underestimates.

Looked up from germline, CDR1 is MNHEY and CDR2 is SMNVEV (reference sequence). The CDR3 has 10 residues. With 5 bases removed from V and 5 bases from J, the gap between germline ends came to 4 bases. With a J-beta primer mix and a sample-barcoded 5' primer, a second PCR ran 7 to 11 cycles. The template-switch adaptor, which had 12 random nucleotides, put a tag on each cDNA molecule. No fewer than 2.5 million CDR3-containing paired-end reads came from each sample. TCRdb called the 5' RACE reads again in MiXCR, with one record for every CDR3 protein. The repertoire includes roughly 680,000 distinct CDR3 sequences, 49% of them detected once, and roughly 31% sits in the top ten. About this clonotype: Antigen specificity is unknown.

The sequenced sample consisted of blood. This TCR came from an older woman in good health. J is TRBJ2-7 and V is TRBV27; no clear D gene. The CDR3 DNA reads as TGTGCCAGCAGTAGGGACGAGCAGTACTTC. Encoded protein: CASSRDEQYF.